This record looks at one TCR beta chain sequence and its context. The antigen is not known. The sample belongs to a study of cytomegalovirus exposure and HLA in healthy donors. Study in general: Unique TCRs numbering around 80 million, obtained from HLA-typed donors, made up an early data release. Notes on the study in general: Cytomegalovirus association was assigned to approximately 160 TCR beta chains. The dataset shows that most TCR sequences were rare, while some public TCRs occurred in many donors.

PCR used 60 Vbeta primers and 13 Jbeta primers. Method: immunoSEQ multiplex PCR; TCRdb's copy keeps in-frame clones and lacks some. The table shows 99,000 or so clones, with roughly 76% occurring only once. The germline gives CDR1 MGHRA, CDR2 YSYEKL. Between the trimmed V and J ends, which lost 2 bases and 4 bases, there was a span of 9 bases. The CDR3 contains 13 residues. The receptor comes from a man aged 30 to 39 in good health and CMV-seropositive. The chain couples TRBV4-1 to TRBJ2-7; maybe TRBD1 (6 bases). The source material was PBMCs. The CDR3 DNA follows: TGCGCCAGCAGCCAAACAGGGTCGTACGAGCAGTACTTC. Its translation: CASSQTGSYEQYF.